This is a list of T cell receptor beta chains from one sample in a study of blood T cell repertoires in COVID-19. Clones were read by immunoSEQ multiplex PCR, and TCRdb kept only the in-frame ones, dropping some. Of around 270,000 clones listed, 87% are singletons. The sequenced material came from peripheral blood. Source of these receptors: a woman in her 50s with acute or convalescent COVID-19. Both conserved end residues are part of each CDR3. A D gene is named only where the DNA matches it firmly. The size field is filled for only some rows; it gives once, few, many or a size class.

j_gene,abundance,d_gene,v_gene,CDR3aa,CDR3nt
TRBJ2-7,NA,NA,TRBV7-8,CASSPDMTEQYF,TGTGCCAGCAGCCCGGACATGACCGAGCAGTACTTC
TRBJ2-7,once,NA,TRBV5-4,CASSNLGGSNSYEQYF,TGTGCCAGCAGCAACCTGGGCGGGTCCAACTCCTACGAGCAGTACTTC
TRBJ2-7,few,TRBD2,TRBV4-1,CASSSLTLGLAGGEQYF,TGCGCCAGCAGCTCTCTCACCCTCGGACTAGCGGGAGGAGAGCAGTACTTC
TRBJ2-1,NA,NA,TRBV7-8,CASSPLGRREQFF,TGTGCCAGCAGCCCCCTAGGGAGGCGTGAGCAGTTCTTC
TRBJ2-3,few,TRBD1,TRBV5-1,CASNQQGAPDTQYF,TGCGCCAGCAACCAACAGGGGGCCCCAGATACGCAGTATTTT
TRBJ2-1,NA,NA,TRBV2,CASSVLPPSSYNEQFF,TGTGCCAGCAGTGTTTTACCCCCCAGCTCCTACAATGAGCAGTTCTTC
TRBJ2-7,once,TRBD2,TRBV3-1/TRBV3-2,CASSPGLAGVEQYF,TGTGCCAGCAGCCCGGGACTAGCGGGAGTCGAGCAGTACTTC
TRBJ2-2,NA,NA,TRBV1,CTSSQDIGEDHTGELFF,TGCACCAGCAGCCAAGATATCGGGGAGGACCACACCGGGGAGCTGTTTTTT
TRBJ2-6,NA,TRBD1,TRBV19,CASSTGGANSGANVLTF,TGTGCCAGTAGTACAGGGGGTGCGAACTCTGGGGCCAACGTCCTGACTTTC
TRBJ1-4,once,NA,TRBV7-9,CASSFGGMTNEKLFF,TGTGCCAGCAGCTTCGGGGGGATGACTAATGAAAAACTGTTTTTT
TRBJ1-6,NA,TRBD1,TRBV7-9,CASSFLGGDSPLHF,TGTGCCAGCAGCTTCCTAGGGGGCGATTCACCCCTCCACTTT
TRBJ1-2,NA,TRBD1,TRBV5-1,CASSLVGTGTYGYTF,TGCGCCAGCAGCTTGGTTGGGACAGGGACATATGGCTACACCTTC
TRBJ2-7,NA,NA,TRBV9,CASSLHSPPYEQYF,TGTGCCAGCAGCCTTCATAGCCCCCCCTACGAGCAGTACTTC
TRBJ1-1,few,TRBD1,TRBV2,CASSVGTGEVTEAFF,TGTGCCAGCAGTGTGGGGACAGGGGAAGTCACTGAAGCTTTCTTT
TRBJ1-1,NA,NA,TRBV28,CASRVGGIGTEAFF,TGTGCCAGCAGAGTGGGGGGAATTGGCACTGAAGCTTTCTTT
TRBJ2-1,NA,TRBD1,TRBV12-3/TRBV12-4,CATGQSSYNEQFF,TGTGCCACGGGACAGAGCTCCTACAATGAGCAGTTCTTC
TRBJ2-7,NA,TRBD2,TRBV15,CATSRESALAGADYEQYF,TGTGCCACCAGCAGAGAATCTGCCCTAGCGGGGGCCGACTACGAGCAGTACTTC
TRBJ2-1,once,TRBD2,TRBV6-2/TRBV6-3,CASSFSPGLAGGRDNEQFF,TGTGCCAGCAGTTTCTCCCCGGGACTAGCGGGAGGGAGGGACAATGAGCAGTTCTTC
TRBJ2-7,NA,TRBD1,TRBV5-6,CASSSWGRDRGRVGQYF,TGTGCCAGCAGCTCCTGGGGCCGGGACAGGGGGCGCGTCGGGCAGTACTTC
TRBJ2-4,NA,TRBD1,TRBV6-4,CASKPGQGANIQYF,TGTGCCAGCAAGCCCGGACAGGGGGCTAACATTCAGTACTTC
TRBJ2-7,NA,NA,TRBV5-8,CASSEPGLGLYEQYF,TGTGCCAGCAGCGAACCGGGACTGGGACTCTACGAGCAGTACTTC
TRBJ2-7,NA,TRBD2,TRBV10-3,CAISAAGLAGGYEQYF,TGTGCCATCAGTGCAGCCGGACTAGCGGGAGGATACGAGCAGTACTTC
TRBJ1-5,once,NA,TRBV15,CATSGPGEQPQHF,TGTGCCACCAGCGGCCCCGGGGAACAGCCCCAGCATTTT
TRBJ1-4,NA,NA,TRBV7-2,CASSFQGTNEKLFF,TGTGCCAGCAGCTTCCAGGGGACTAATGAAAAACTGTTTTTT
TRBJ2-7,NA,TRBD2,TRBV5-4,CASSFISGRTYEQYF,TGTGCCAGCAGCTTTATAAGCGGGAGGACCTACGAGCAGTACTTC
TRBJ1-3,NA,TRBD1,TRBV24-1,CATSDNPRTGINSGNTIYF,TGTGCCACCAGTGACAATCCCAGGACAGGCATAAATTCTGGAAACACCATATATTTT
TRBJ1-1,once,TRBD1,TRBV27,CASRETGGMSEAFF,TGTGCCAGCAGGGAGACAGGGGGCATGTCTGAAGCTTTCTTT
TRBJ2-1,NA,TRBD2,TRBV9,CASSLGDYLYNEQFF,TGTGCCAGCAGCCTGGGGGACTACCTCTACAATGAGCAGTTCTTC
TRBJ2-7,NA,TRBD1,TRBV5-4,CASSLGTGGGYEQYF,TGTGCCAGCAGCTTGGGGACAGGGGGCGGGTACGAGCAGTACTTC
TRBJ1-5,NA,NA,TRBV6-5,CASYRPYSNQPQHF,TGTGCAAGCTATCGTCCCTATAGCAATCAGCCCCAGCATTTT
TRBJ1-2,NA,NA,TRBV30,CAWSSFFRMDYGYTF,TGTGCCTGGAGTTCTTTTTTCAGGATGGACTATGGCTACACCTTC